This T cell receptor (beta chain) was found in a study of shared clonotypes between healthy human individuals. The study's findings and limits: Sequencing depth was expected to influence donor clonotype sharing. In a handful of donors, around 5.5% of naive CD4 clonotypes appeared in common.

CD45RO-negative CD8 cells positively selected for CCR7 made up the naive population, which excluded terminally differentiated effector memory CD45RA+ cells. About this clone: Its antigen is still unknown. The same CDR3 also results from other DNA sequences found in this sample.

Germline CDR1 and CDR2: LNHDA and SQIVND (reference sequence). The V gene end was trimmed by 3 bases and the J gene end by 1 base; junction bases not matched to a gene: 1. This CDR3 has 14 residues. The data were produced by immunoSEQ multiplex PCR, yet TCRdb's version contains in-frame clones alone and is incomplete. The sample records around 600,000 clones, approximately 95% being singletons. Sequencing was performed on naive CD8+ T cells sorted from blood. V gene TRBV19 combines with J gene TRBJ2-3; 7 bases are shared with TRBD2. The receptor was derived from a woman aged 25 to 39 in good health. As DNA, the CDR3 is TGTGCCAGTAGTATGGCGGGGGGCACAGATACGCAGTATTTT. Its protein product is CASSMAGGTDTQYF.